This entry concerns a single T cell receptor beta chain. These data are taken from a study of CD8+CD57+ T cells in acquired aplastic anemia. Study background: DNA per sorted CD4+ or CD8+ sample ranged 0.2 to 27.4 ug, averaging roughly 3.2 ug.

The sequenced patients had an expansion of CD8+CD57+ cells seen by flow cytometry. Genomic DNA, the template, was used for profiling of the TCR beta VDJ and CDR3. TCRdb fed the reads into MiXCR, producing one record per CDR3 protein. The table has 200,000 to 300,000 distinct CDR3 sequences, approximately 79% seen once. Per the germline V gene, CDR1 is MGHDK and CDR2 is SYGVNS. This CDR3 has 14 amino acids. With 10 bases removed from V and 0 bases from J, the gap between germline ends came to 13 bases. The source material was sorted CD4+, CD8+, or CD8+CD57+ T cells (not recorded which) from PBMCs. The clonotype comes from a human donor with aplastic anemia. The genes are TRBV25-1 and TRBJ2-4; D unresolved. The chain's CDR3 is CATEPSRAKNIQYF. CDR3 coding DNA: TGTGCCACCGAACCGAGTCGAGCCAAAAACATTCAGTACTTC.